These 15 T cell receptor beta chains originate from one sample sequenced in a study of blood T cell repertoires in COVID-19. Using immunoSEQ multiplex PCR, the repertoire was profiled, and TCRdb retains in-frame clones only, with some absent. This table holds 60,000 to 85,000 clones, less than 90% found once. Source material: peripheral blood. The receptors derive from a human donor in a cohort sampled during active COVID-19.

The rearrangement uses TRBV6-1 and TRBJ1-5; 7 nucleotides line up with TRBD1. This CDR3 is built from 14 residues. CDR1 MNHNS and CDR2 SASEGT come from the germline V gene. V lost 2 bases, J lost 6 bases, and 4 bases stayed unmatched. The DNA for the CDR3 is TGTGCCAGCAGTGAACGACAGGGCACTCAGCCCCAGCATTTT. Translation: CASSERQGTQPQHF.

This chain joins TRBV6-5 and TRBJ1-6; D is uncertain. Germline CDR1 is MNHEY and CDR2 is SVGAGI. The CDR3 is 14 residues long. Trimming removed 6 bases at V and 11 bases at J, with 17 bases between. The CDR3 loop is CASRGIGSPPPLHF. CDR3 in DNA: TGTGCCAGCAGGGGCATAGGCTCCCCTCCACCCCTCCACTTT.

The gene calls are TRBV19 and TRBJ2-7, with 12 bases matching TRBD2. CDR3 size: 18 residues. V lost 1 base to trimming and J lost 2 bases; unmatched junction nucleotides: 9. Germline CDR1 and CDR2: LNHDA and SQIVND (reference sequence). The CDR3 is CASSIGPLLAGGPYEQYF. The CDR3 DNA sequence: TGTGCCAGTAGTATAGGCCCCCTCCTAGCGGGAGGGCCCTACGAGCAGTACTTC. The full variable domain, its missing parts supplied by reference TRBV19 and TRBJ2-7, is DGGITQSPKYLFRKEGQNVTLSCEQNLNHDAMYWYRQDPGQGLRLIYYSQIVNDFQKGDIAEGYSVSREKKESFPLTVTSAQKNPTAFYLCASSIGPLLAGGPYEQYFGPGTRLTVT.

The chain joins TRBV7-3 to TRBJ1-2, with TRBD1 identical over 8 bases. V shed 0 bases and J 4 bases; nucleotides not matched to a gene: 4. The CDR3 extends over 15 amino acids. Germline V CDR1 and CDR2: SGHTA, FQGTGA. The chain's CDR3 is CASSLTTGGLYGYTF. CDR3 nucleotides: TGTGCCAGCAGCTTAACTACAGGGGGGCTCTATGGCTACACCTTC.

The chain uses TRBV4-3 and TRBJ1-5; 8 nucleotides align to TRBD1. V gave up 1 base and J gave up 7 bases; unmatched junction bases: 6. The germline V gene encodes CDR1 LGHNA and CDR2 YSLEER. The CDR3 covers 15 residues. CDR3 in amino acids: CASSQARTGKQPQHF. The CDR3, as DNA: TGCGCCAGCAGCCAAGCTCGGACAGGGAAACAGCCCCAGCATTTT.

The chain has TRBV29-1 and TRBJ2-1; TRBD1 might be the D (5 bases). V was trimmed by 0 bases and J by 9 bases, leaving 9 bases between them. This CDR3 has 12 amino acids. The germline V gene encodes CDR1 SQVTM and CDR2 ANQGSEA. This chain's CDR3 is CSVEEQVVEQFF. DNA of the CDR3: TGCAGCGTTGAAGAACAGGTAGTTGAGCAGTTCTTC.

The chain carries TRBV4-2 and TRBJ2-5; D is unresolved. Germline assignment: CDR1 LGHNA and CDR2 YNFKEQ. V shed 0 bases and J shed 1 base, with 6 bases lying between them. This CDR3 has 14 amino acids. This CDR3 reads CASSQDRSQETQYF. The CDR3 bases are TGTGCCAGCAGCCAAGACAGATCCCAAGAGACCCAGTACTTC.

This clone was detected only a few times. The sample carries other DNA sequences with the same CDR3. The rearrangement joins TRBV15 to TRBJ2-7, with 8 bases matching TRBD1. This CDR3 has 14 residues. Germline lookup yields CDR1 LNHNV and CDR2 YYDKDF (reference sequence). V trimming: 0 bases; J trimming: 3 bases; junction bases outside the gene matches: 1. The CDR3 here is CATSRDTGGYEQYF. CDR3 nucleotides: TGTGCCACCAGCAGAGATACAGGGGGCTACGAGCAGTACTTC.

The chain has TRBV11-3 and TRBJ1-1; tentative D call: TRBD1 (6 bases). Germline assignment: CDR1 SGHNT and CDR2 YENEEA. The V end was cut by 2 bases, the J end by 4 bases, with 17 bases between. The CDR3 extends over 16 amino acids. The CDR3 is CASSLQGSSSGTEAFF. For the CDR3, the DNA is TGTGCCAGCAGCTTACAGGGGAGCTCGTCGGGCACTGAAGCTTTCTTT.

J is TRBJ2-7 and V is TRBV18; D uncertain. This CDR3 has 12 residues. Germline V gene sequence: CDR1 KGHSH, CDR2 LQKENI. The V end lost 1 base, the J end lost 3 bases, and 4 bases lay between the germline ends. The CDR3 loop reads CASSPLRYEQYF. The CDR3 nucleotides are TGTGCCAGCTCACCACTCCGCTACGAGCAGTACTTC.

The count of this clone is one. The chain employs TRBV11-3 and TRBJ2-2, with D possibly TRBD2 on 6 matching bases. V dropped 1 base and J dropped 2 bases, with 8 bases sitting between them. The CDR3 covers 15 residues. CDR1 is SGHNT and CDR2 is YENEEA in the germline V gene. The DNA of the CDR3 is TGTGCCAGCAGCTTAGGGACTATCAACACCGGGGAGCTGTTTTTT. Translation gives CASSLGTINTGELFF.

CDR3 region: CASSNKYGDTQYF. Written as DNA, the CDR3 is TGTGCCAGCAGCAACAAGTACGGGGATACGCAGTATTTT. V and J are TRBV6-4 and TRBJ2-3; D is unresolved. From germline, CDR1 is MRHNA and CDR2 SNTAGT. V was cut by 6 bases and J by 6 bases, with 13 bases left in between. This CDR3 contains 13 residues.

This chain joins TRBV6-2 or TRBV6-3 and TRBJ1-5, with TRBD1 as a possible D gene (5 bases). With 7 bases removed from V and 0 bases from J, the gap between germline ends came to 25 bases. Germline lookup yields CDR1 MNHEY and CDR2 SVGEGT. The CDR3 sequence is 19 residues long. CDR3 protein: CASTPRRRGHLASNQPQHF. In DNA, the CDR3 is TGTGCCAGCACCCCCCGACGGAGGGGCCACCTCGCTAGCAATCAGCCCCAGCATTTT.

The CDR3 DNA reads as TGTGCCAGCAGACCCGGGACTAGCGGGGGCACCCAGTACTTC. Protein: CASRPGTSGGTQYF. The rearrangement links TRBV2 to TRBJ2-5; 14 bases are a match to TRBD2. V lost 6 bases to trimming and J lost 8 bases; unmatched junction nucleotides: 5. There are 14 residues in the CDR3. Germline loops: CDR1 SNHLY, CDR2 FYNNEI.

The chain has TRBV6-5 and TRBJ2-2, with D uncertain. Germline V gene data show CDR1 as MNHEY and CDR2 as SVGAGI. Trimming left V 2 bases short and J 9 bases short, with 13 bases between. The CDR3 sequence is 14 residues long. The CDR3 nucleotides read TGTGCCAGCAGTTACGGGCAGATGACGAGGGAGCTGTTTTTT. It yields the protein CASSYGQMTRELFF.